These 2 T cell receptor beta chains were sequenced from one sample in a study of T cell responses to AZD1222 COVID-19 vaccine. TCRdb's copy holds only in-frame clones and misses some; the assay was immunoSEQ multiplex PCR. This table has about 77,000 clones, 92% appearing once. Sequencing was performed on peripheral blood, taken 28 days after the second AZD1222 dose. The receptors were sampled from an adult who received the AZD1222 COVID-19 vaccine.

The chain recombines TRBV11-3 with TRBJ1-2, with 7 positions matching TRBD1. The trim removed 4 bases at V and 6 bases at J, leaving 8 bases unmatched. The germline CDR1 and CDR2 sequences are SGHNT and YENEEA. The CDR3 consists of 14 residues. In nucleotides, the CDR3 is TGTGCCAGCAGCTCATCAACAGGGGTGGATGGCTACACCTTC. Translated, it gives CASSSSTGVDGYTF.

This clone appeared a single time. The genes are TRBV10-1 and TRBJ2-3; D gene ambiguous. The germline gives CDR1 WNHNN, CDR2 SYGVQD (reference sequence). V was shortened by 10 bases and J by 5 bases, with 10 bases between the two germline ends. This CDR3 region has 11 residues. Written as DNA, the CDR3 is TGCGCCAACGACGTGGGAGATACGCAGTATTTT. Its translation: CANDVGDTQYF.